Below are 13 T cell receptor beta chains sequenced from a single sample in a study of PD-L1 blockade in urothelial cancer. TCRdb's copy holds only in-frame clones and misses some; the assay was immunoSEQ multiplex PCR. The sample shows about 37,000 clones, 82% of them seen only once. The sequenced sample was PBMCs, obtained around atezolizumab (anti-PD-L1) treatment. The receptors were gathered from a man between 60 and 75 years old with urothelial cancer.

The DNA of the CDR3 is TGTGCCAGCAGTTACAGGGCAGGGCCTGAAGCTTTCTTT. Its protein product is CASSYRAGPEAFF. The chain combines TRBV6-5 with TRBJ1-1, with a weak D call TRBD1 (5 bases). V was trimmed by 2 bases and J by 6 bases, leaving 10 bases between them. CDR1 MNHEY and CDR2 SVGAGI come from the germline V gene. The CDR3 loop spans 13 amino acids.

This CDR3 reads CASRRQPSGNTIYF. CDR3 in DNA: TGTGCCAGTAGAAGACAACCCTCTGGAAACACCATATATTTT. The V call is TRBV19, the J call TRBJ1-3, with D unresolved. The CDR3 totals 14 residues. Trimming stripped 6 bases from V and 0 bases from J, with 9 bases between. Looked up from germline, CDR1 is LNHDA and CDR2 is SQIVND (reference sequence).

The genes are TRBV7-2 and TRBJ2-7; 8 nucleotides agree with TRBD2. The trim removed 5 bases at V and 2 bases at J, leaving 8 bases unmatched. The length of the CDR3 is 15 residues. Germline-derived CDR1 and CDR2 are SGHTA and FQGNSA. The CDR3 region is CASSHRAGGAYEQYF. The DNA for the CDR3 is TGTGCCAGCAGCCACCGGGCGGGGGGCGCCTACGAGCAGTACTTC.

The V call is TRBV27, the J call TRBJ2-2; 10 bases map to TRBD1. J was trimmed by 6 bases and V by 6 bases; bases with no gene match: 16. The CDR3 totals 18 residues. Germline V gene sequence: CDR1 MNHEY, CDR2 SMNVEV (reference sequence). CDR3 region: CASSFGTGERAGAGELFF. Written as DNA, the CDR3 is TGTGCCAGCAGCTTTGGGACAGGGGAAAGGGCGGGGGCCGGGGAGCTGTTTTTT.

The rearrangement uses TRBV5-4 and TRBJ2-5; D is perhaps TRBD2 (5 bases). This CDR3 has 16 amino acids. Per the germline V gene, CDR1 is SGHNT and CDR2 is YYREEE (reference sequence). Deletions cut 3 bases from V and 0 bases from J, with 15 bases between. The CDR3 sequence: CASSSPRGGDQETQYF. The CDR3 nucleotides read TGTGCCAGCAGCTCTCCCCGGGGTGGGGACCAAGAGACCCAGTACTTC.

The CDR3 loop reads CASTRVGAGEKLFF. The CDR3 bases are TGTGCCAGCACTAGGGTGGGGGCAGGTGAAAAACTGTTTTTT. The chain uses TRBV7-2 and TRBJ1-4; tentative D call: TRBD1 (6 bases). V lost 7 bases to trimming and J lost 7 bases, with 16 bases between them. Germline V CDR1 and CDR2: SGHTA, FQGNSA. This CDR3 has 14 amino acids.

This chain uses TRBV9 with TRBJ2-5, with 7 bases fitting TRBD2. Trimming at V came to 0 bases and at J to 4 bases, leaving 3 bases not matched to a gene. Germline assignment: CDR1 SGDLS and CDR2 YYNGEE. CDR3 length: 14 residues. As DNA, the CDR3 is TGTGCCAGCAGCGTAGGGGGGGGAAGAGAGACCCAGTACTTC. Translating gives CASSVGGGRETQYF. Using reference TRBV9 and TRBJ2-5 for the parts outside the CDR3, the full variable domain is DSGVTQTPKHLITATGQRVTLRCSPRSGDLSVYWYQQSLDQGLQFLIQYYNGEERAKGNILERFSAQQFPDLHSELNLSSLELGDSALYFCASSVGGGRETQYFGPGTRLLVL.

The gene calls are TRBV5-1 and TRBJ2-5; TRBD1 is a possible D gene (6 bases). The germline V gene has CDR1 SGHRS and CDR2 YFSETQ. This CDR3 is 16 amino acids long. V was pared by 4 bases and J by 5 bases, with 21 bases between. The CDR3 region is CASSATTGQGSETQYF. CDR3 in DNA: TGCGCCAGCAGCGCAACTACAGGGCAGGGGTCGGAGACCCAGTACTTC.

The rearrangement joins TRBV6-1 to TRBJ1-5, with D tentatively TRBD1 (5 bases). CDR3 length: 15 residues. The V gene lost 6 bases and the J gene lost 3 bases, with 15 bases spanning the gap. Germline loops: CDR1 MNHNS, CDR2 SASEGT. CDR3 nucleotides: TGTGCCAGCAGACATACGACAGCCACCAATCAGCCCCAGCATTTT. Protein sequence: CASRHTTATNQPQHF.

The V call is TRBV5-6, the J call TRBJ2-2, with D uncertain. The CDR3 totals 15 residues. V was clipped by 3 bases and J by 2 bases, with 11 bases between them. Per germline, CDR1 SGHDT and CDR2 YYEEEE. The CDR3 sequence is CASSWAYANTGELFF. The CDR3, as DNA: TGTGCCAGCAGCTGGGCATATGCCAACACCGGGGAGCTGTTTTTT.

The V gene is TRBV5-6, the J gene TRBJ1-4; 7 positions match TRBD1. This CDR3 region has 14 residues. Trimming removed 2 bases from V and 5 bases from J; junction bases left unmatched: 3. The germline CDR1 and CDR2 sequences are SGHDT and YYEEEE. For the CDR3, the DNA is TGTGCCAGCAGCTTCGGGACAGAGAATGAAAAACTGTTTTTT. Residues: CASSFGTENEKLFF.

The chain links TRBV5-1 to TRBJ1-4; tentatively, D is TRBD1 (6 bases). V dropped 0 bases and J dropped 8 bases, with 14 bases sitting between them. Germline CDR1 is SGHRS and CDR2 is YFSETQ. CDR3 length equals 15 residues. The CDR3 DNA reads as TGCGCCAGCAGCTTGGTAGCGGGGGCAGGGGAAAAACTGTTTTTT. Translating it yields CASSLVAGAGEKLFF.

The chain is built from TRBV15 and TRBJ1-1; 12 bases line up with TRBD1. The germline V gene has CDR1 LNHNV and CDR2 YYDKDF (reference sequence). J gave up 6 bases and V 5 bases, and 4 bases lay outside the gene matches. This CDR3 has 14 residues. The CDR3 region has the DNA TGTGCCACCAGCGGGAGGGACAGGGGGCCTGAAGCTTTCTTT. This translates into CATSGRDRGPEAFF.